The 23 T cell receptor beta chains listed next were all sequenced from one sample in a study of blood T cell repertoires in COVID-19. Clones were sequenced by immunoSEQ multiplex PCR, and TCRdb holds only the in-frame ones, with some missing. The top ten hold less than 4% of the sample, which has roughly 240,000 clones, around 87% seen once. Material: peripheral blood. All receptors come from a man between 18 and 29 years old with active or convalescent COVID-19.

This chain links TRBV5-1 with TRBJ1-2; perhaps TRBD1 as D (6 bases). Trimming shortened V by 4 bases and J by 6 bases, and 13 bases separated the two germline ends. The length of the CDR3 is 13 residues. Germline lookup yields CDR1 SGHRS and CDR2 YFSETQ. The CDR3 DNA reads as TGCGCCAGCAGCGTGGGGGGCGGAGATGGCTACACCTTC. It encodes CASSVGGGDGYTF.

CDR3 region: CASSPAGTGISGANVLTF. The CDR3 DNA sequence: TGTGCCAGCAGTCCGGCCGGGACAGGGATCTCTGGGGCCAACGTCCTGACTTTC. V usage is TRBV28 and J usage is TRBJ2-6, with TRBD1 matching 9 bases. Germline V gene data show CDR1 as MDHEN and CDR2 as SYDVKM. Losses at the gene ends were 5 bases for V and 0 bases for J; bases not matched to a gene: 8. The CDR3 consists of 18 residues.

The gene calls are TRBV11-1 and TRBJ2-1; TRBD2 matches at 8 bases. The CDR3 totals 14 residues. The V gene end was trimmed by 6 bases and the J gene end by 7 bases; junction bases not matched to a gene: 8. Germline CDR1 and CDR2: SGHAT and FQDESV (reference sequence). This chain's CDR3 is CASRDFASGNEQFF. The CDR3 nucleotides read TGTGCCAGCAGAGACTTTGCTAGCGGGAATGAGCAGTTCTTC. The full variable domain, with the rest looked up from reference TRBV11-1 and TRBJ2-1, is EAEVAQSPRYKITEKSQAVAFWCDPISGHATLYWYRQILGQGPELLVQFQDESVVDDSQLPKDRFSAERLKGVDSTLKIQPAELGDSAMYLCASRDFASGNEQFFGPGTRLTVL.

CDR3 amino acids: CASSGLTGGRRDYEQYF. The CDR3 DNA follows: TGTGCCAGCAGCGGACTGACGGGGGGGCGGAGGGACTACGAGCAGTACTTC. This chain links TRBV5-4 with TRBJ2-7, with 8 bases lining up with TRBD2. In germline, CDR1 is SGHNT, CDR2 YYREEE (reference sequence). With 4 bases clipped from V and 3 bases from J, the junction kept 15 bases outside the gene matches. The CDR3 length is 17 residues.

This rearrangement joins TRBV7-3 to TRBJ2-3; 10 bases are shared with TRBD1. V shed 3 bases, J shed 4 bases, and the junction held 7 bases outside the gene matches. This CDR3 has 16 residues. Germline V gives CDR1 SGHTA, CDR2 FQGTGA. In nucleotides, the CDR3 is TGTGCCAGCAGCTTCGAAGCTGGGACAGGGGCAGATACGCAGTATTTT. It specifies CASSFEAGTGADTQYF.

DNA for the CDR3: TGTGCCAGCAGTTTATTAAGCGAACCAGAGACCCAGTACTTC. As protein: CASSLLSEPETQYF. The chain combines TRBV27 with TRBJ2-5, with D hard to call. There are 14 residues in the CDR3. CDR1 and CDR2 (germline): MNHEY, SMNVEV (reference sequence). V dropped 1 base and J dropped 4 bases, with 10 bases sitting between them.

The DNA of the CDR3 is TGTGCCTACCAGGACAGGGGGCTTCTACGCAAAATCTATGGCTACACCTTC. Amino acid sequence: CAYQDRGLLRKIYGYTF. J is TRBJ1-2 and V is TRBV2; 11 nucleotides line up with TRBD1. CDR1 is SNHLY and CDR2 is FYNNEI in the germline V gene. V gave up 11 bases and J gave up 4 bases; unmatched junction bases: 18. The CDR3 is 17 residues long.

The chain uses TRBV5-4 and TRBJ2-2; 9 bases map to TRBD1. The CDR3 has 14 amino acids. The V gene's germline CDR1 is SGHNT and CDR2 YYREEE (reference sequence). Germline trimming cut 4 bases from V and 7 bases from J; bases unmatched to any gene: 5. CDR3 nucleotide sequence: TGTGCCAGCAGCAACAGGGGGCTCAGCGGGGAGCTGTTTTTT. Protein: CASSNRGLSGELFF.

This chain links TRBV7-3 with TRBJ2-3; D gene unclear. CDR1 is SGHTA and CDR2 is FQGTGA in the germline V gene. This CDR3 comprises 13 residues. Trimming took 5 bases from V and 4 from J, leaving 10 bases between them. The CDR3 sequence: CASSLYSADTQYF. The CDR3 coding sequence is TGTGCCAGCAGCCTTTACAGTGCAGATACGCAGTATTTT.

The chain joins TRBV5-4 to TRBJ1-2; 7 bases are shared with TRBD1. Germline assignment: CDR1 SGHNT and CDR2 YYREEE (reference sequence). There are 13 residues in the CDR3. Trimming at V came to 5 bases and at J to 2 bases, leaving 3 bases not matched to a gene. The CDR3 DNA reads TGTGCCAGCAGGAGGGACAGCAACTATGGCTACACCTTC. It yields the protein CASRRDSNYGYTF.

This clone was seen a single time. This CDR3 is CASSRSLRAPEYF. The CDR3 DNA sequence: TGTGCCAGCAGTCGTTCCCTCAGGGCCCCCGAGTACTTC. The rearrangement joins TRBV6-5 to TRBJ2-7; maybe TRBD1 (5 bases). Trimming removed 5 bases from V and 11 bases from J, with 19 bases in between. Germline values: CDR1 MNHEY, CDR2 SVGAGI. CDR3 size: 13 residues.

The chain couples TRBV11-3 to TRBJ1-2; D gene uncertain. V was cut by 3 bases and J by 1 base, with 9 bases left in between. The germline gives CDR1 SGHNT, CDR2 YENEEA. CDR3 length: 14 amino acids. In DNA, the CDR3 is TGTGCCAGCAGCTTCGGAGGGCTTAACTATGGCTACACCTTC. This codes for CASSFGGLNYGYTF.

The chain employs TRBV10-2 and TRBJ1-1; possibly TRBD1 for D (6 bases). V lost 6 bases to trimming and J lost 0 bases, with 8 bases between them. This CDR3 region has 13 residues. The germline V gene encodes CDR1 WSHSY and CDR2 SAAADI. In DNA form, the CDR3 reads TGCGCCAGCAGCGGACAGCTGAACACTGAAGCTTTCTTT. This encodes CASSGQLNTEAFF.

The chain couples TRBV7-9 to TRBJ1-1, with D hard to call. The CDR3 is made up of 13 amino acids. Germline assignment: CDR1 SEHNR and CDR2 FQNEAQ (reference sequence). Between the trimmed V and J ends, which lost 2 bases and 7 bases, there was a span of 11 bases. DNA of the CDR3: TGTGCCAGCAGCTTATCAGCGACGGTTGAAGCTTTCTTT. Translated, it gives CASSLSATVEAFF.

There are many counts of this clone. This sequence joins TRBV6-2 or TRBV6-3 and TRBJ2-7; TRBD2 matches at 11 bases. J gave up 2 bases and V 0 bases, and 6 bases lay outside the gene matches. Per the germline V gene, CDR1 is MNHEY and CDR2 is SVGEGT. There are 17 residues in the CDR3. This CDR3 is CASSYSLAGGKPYEQYF. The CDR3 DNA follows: TGTGCCAGCAGTTACTCTCTAGCGGGAGGCAAGCCCTACGAGCAGTACTTC.

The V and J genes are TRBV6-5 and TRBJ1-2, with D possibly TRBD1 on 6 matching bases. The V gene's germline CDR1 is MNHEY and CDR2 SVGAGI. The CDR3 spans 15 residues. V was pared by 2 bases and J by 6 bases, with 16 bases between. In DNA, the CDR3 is TGTGCCAGCAGTTACACGGACAGATCGTTTAATGGCTACACCTTC. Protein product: CASSYTDRSFNGYTF.

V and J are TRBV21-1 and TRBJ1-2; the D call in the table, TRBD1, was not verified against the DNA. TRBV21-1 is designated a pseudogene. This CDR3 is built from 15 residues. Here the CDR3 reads CASSKYRQGAYGYTF. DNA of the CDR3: TGTGCCAGCAGCAAGTACCGACAGGGGGCCTATGGCTACACCTTC.

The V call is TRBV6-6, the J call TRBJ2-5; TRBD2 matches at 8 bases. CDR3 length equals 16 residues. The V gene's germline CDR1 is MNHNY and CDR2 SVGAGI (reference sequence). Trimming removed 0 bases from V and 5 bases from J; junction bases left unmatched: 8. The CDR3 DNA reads TGTGCCAGCAGTTACTCAAGGGCGCGGGGGGCGGAGACCCAGTACTTC. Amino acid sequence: CASSYSRARGAETQYF.

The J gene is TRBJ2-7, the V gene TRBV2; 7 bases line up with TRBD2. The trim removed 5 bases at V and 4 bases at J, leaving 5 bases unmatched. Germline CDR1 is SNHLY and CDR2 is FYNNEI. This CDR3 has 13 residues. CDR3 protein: CASSSGVRYEQYF. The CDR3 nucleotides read TGTGCCAGCAGTAGCGGGGTGAGATACGAGCAGTACTTC.

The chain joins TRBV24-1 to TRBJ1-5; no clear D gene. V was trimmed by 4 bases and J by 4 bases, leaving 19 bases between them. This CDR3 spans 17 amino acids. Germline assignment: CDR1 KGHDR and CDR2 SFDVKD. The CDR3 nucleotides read TGTGCCACCAGTGAAGGCCCAACCAGTGACAATAATCAGCCCCAGCATTTT. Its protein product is CATSEGPTSDNNQPQHF.

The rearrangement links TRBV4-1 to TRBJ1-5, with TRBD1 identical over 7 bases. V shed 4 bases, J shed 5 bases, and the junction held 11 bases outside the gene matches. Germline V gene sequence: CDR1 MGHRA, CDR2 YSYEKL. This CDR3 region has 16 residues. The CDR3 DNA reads TGCGCCAGCAGCCCCATACAGGAGGGACAGTATCAGCCCCAGCATTTT. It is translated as CASSPIQEGQYQPQHF.

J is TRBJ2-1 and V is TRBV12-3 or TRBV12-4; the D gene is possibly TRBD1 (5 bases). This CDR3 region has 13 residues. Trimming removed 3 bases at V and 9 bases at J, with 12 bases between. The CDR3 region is CASSFVLDSEQFF. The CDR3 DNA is TGTGCCAGCAGTTTCGTTCTAGACAGTGAGCAGTTCTTC.

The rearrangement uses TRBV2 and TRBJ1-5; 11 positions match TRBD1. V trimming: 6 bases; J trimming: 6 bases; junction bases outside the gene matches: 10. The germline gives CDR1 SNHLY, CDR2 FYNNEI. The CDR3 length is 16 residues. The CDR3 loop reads CASSDPGQGAAQPQHF. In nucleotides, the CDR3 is TGTGCCAGCAGCGACCCCGGACAGGGGGCGGCTCAGCCCCAGCATTTT.